The TCR beta chain described here comes from a study of blood T cell repertoires in COVID-19. The overall study: T cells, B-cell-depleted T cells, or PBMCs provided the cDNA or gDNA that served as material.

Produced via immunoSEQ multiplex PCR; TCRdb's table is partial and in-frame only. The data show more than 200,000 clones, about nine tenths seen once. Across under 25 US areas, participants ranged in age from roughly 18 to 95 years. The TCR was taken from a woman aged 25-40 years with acute COVID-19. The sample consisted of PBMCs or T cells enriched from blood (not recorded which).

CDR3 DNA: TGTGCCAGCAGCCCACAATTCGAAAGCTCCTACAATGAGCAGTTCTTC. Encoded protein: CASSPQFESSYNEQFF. The chain links TRBV9 to TRBJ2-1; D ambiguous. The CDR3 contains 16 residues. Germline assignment: CDR1 SGDLS and CDR2 YYNGEE. Trimming shortened V by 4 bases and J by 0 bases, and 14 bases separated the two germline ends.